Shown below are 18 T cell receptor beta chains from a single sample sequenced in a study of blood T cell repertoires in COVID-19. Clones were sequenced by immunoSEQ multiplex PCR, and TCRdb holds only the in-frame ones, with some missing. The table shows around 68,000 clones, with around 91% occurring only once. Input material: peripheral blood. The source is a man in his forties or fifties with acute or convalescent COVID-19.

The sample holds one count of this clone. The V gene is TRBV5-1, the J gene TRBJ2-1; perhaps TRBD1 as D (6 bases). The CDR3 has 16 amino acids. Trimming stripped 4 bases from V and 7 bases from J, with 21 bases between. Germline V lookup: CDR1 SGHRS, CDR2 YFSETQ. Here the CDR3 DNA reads TGCGCCAGCAGCCTTGGTGGTCAGGGGCCGAGAAATGAGCAGTTCTTC. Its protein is CASSLGGQGPRNEQFF.

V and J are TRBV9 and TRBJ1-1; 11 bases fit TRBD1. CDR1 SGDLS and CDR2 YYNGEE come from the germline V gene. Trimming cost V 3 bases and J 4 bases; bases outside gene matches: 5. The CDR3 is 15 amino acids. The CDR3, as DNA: TGTGCCAGCAGCGGCCTGGACAGGGGGCGCACTGAAGCTTTCTTT. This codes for CASSGLDRGRTEAFF.

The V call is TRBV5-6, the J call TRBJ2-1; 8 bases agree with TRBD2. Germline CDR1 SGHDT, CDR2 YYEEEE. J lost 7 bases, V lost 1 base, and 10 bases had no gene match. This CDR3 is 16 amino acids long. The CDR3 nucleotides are TGTGCCAGCAGCTTGAGTTTCAGCGGGAGTCGGAATGAGCAGTTCTTC. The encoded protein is CASSLSFSGSRNEQFF.

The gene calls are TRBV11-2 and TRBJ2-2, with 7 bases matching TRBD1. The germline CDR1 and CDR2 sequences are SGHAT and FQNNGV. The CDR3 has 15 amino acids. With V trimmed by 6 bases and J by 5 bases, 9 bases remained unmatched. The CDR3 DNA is TGTGCCAGCAGTTCCGGGACAGTGGGAACCGGGGAGCTGTTTTTT. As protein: CASSSGTVGTGELFF. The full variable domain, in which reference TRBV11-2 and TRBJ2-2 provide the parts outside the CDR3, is EAGVAQSPRYKIIEKRQSVAFWCNPISGHATLYWYQQILGQGPKLLIQFQNNGVVDDSQLPKDRFSAERLKGVDSTLKIQPAKLEDSAVYLCASSSGTVGTGELFFGEGSRLTVL.

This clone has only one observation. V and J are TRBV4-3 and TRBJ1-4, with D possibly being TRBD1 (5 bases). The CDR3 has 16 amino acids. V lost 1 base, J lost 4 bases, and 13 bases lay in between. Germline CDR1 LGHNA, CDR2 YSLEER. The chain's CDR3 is CASSQVGGGDNEKLFF. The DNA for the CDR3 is TGCGCCAGCAGCCAAGTGGGTGGGGGGGATAATGAAAAACTGTTTTTT.

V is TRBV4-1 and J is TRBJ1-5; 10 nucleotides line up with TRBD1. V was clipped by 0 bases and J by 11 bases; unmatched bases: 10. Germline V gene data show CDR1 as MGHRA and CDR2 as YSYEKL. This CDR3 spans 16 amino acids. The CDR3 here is CASSQEGDRGPQSQHF. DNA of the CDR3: TGCGCCAGCAGCCAAGAGGGGGACAGGGGCCCACAATCCCAGCATTTT.

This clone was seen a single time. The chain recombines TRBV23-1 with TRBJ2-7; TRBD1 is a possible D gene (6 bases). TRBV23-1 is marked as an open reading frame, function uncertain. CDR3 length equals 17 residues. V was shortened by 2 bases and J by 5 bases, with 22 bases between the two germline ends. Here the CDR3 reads CASSQRIYRRGSDEQYV. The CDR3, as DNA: TGCGCCAGCAGTCAACGCATATACCGCAGGGGAAGCGACGAGCAGTACGTC.

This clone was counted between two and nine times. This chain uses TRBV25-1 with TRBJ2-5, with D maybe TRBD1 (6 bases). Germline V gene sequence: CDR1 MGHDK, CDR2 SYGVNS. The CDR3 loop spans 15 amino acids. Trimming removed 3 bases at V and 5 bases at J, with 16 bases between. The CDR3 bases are TGTGCCAGCAGTGATTCCGGGACACCTGGTGAGACCCAGTACTTC. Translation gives CASSDSGTPGETQYF.

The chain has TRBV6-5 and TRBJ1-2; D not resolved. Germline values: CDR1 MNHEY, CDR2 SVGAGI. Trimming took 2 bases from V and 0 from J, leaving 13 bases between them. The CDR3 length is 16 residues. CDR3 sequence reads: CASSYQTEVANYGYTF. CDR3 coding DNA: TGTGCCAGCAGTTACCAAACGGAGGTAGCTAACTATGGCTACACCTTC.

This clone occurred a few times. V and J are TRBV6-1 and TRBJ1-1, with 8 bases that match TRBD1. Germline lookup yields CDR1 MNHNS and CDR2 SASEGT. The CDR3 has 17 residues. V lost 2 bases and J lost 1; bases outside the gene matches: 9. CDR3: CASSEWETGEGNTEAFF. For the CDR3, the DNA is TGTGCCAGCAGTGAATGGGAGACAGGGGAGGGGAACACTGAAGCTTTCTTT.

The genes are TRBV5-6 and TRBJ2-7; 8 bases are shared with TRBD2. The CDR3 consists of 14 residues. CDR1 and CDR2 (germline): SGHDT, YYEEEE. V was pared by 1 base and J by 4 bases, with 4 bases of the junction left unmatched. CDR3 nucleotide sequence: TGTGCCAGCAGCTTGCCCAGCGGGAGTTACGAGCAGTACTTC. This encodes CASSLPSGSYEQYF.

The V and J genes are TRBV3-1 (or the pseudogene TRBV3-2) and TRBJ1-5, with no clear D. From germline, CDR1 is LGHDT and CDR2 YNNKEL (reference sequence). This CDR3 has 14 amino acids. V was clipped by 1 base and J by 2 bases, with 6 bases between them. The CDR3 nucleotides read TGTGCCAGCAGCCAAGGAGTCGGCAATCAGCCCCAGCATTTT. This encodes CASSQGVGNQPQHF.

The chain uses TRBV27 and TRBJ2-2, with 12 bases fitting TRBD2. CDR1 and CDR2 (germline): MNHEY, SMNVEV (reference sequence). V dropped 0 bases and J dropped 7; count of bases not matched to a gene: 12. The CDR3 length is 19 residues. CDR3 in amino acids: CASSLSASTSGSPNGELFF. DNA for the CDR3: TGTGCCAGCAGTTTATCCGCCTCGACTAGCGGGAGTCCCAACGGGGAGCTGTTTTTT.

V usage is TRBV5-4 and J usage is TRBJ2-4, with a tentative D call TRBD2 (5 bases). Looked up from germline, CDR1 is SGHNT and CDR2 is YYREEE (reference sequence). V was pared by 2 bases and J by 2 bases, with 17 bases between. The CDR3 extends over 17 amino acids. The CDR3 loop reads CASSFDGGGSPKNIQYF. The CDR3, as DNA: TGTGCCAGCAGCTTTGACGGTGGTGGGAGCCCCAAAAACATTCAGTACTTC.

CDR3 sequence reads: CSASLQGARGYTF. The CDR3 DNA sequence: TGCAGCGCGAGCCTACAGGGGGCGCGGGGCTACACCTTC. The V and J genes are TRBV29-1 and TRBJ1-2, with 9 bases lining up with TRBD1. Germline V CDR1 and CDR2: SQVTM, ANQGSEA. J was trimmed by 8 bases and V by 7 bases; bases with no gene match: 11. The CDR3 is made up of 13 amino acids. The whole variable domain, filled in from reference TRBV29-1 and TRBJ1-2, reads SAVISQKPSRDICQRGTSLTIQCQVDSQVTMMFWYRQQPGQSLTLIATANQGSEATYESGFVIDKFPISRPNLTFSTLTVSNMSPEDSSIYLCSASLQGARGYTFGSGTRLTVV.

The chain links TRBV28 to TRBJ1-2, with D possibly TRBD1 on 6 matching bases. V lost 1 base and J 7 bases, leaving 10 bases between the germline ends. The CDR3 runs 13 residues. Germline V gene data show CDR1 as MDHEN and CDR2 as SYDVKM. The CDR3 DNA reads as TGTGCCAGCAGTTTATTACAGGGCGGTGGCTACACCTTC. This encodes CASSLLQGGGYTF.

The CDR3, as DNA: TGTGCCAGCAGCGGGGGGACTAGCGGGATTACAGATACGCAGTATTTT. Amino acids: CASSGGTSGITDTQYF. V is TRBV5-6 and J is TRBJ2-3; 13 bases agree with TRBD2. V was pared by 4 bases and J by 3 bases, with 5 bases of the junction left unmatched. Germline-derived CDR1 and CDR2 are SGHDT and YYEEEE. The CDR3 has 16 amino acids. Full variable domain (remainder filled in from reference TRBV5-6 and TRBJ2-3): DAGVTQSPTHLIKTRGQQVTLRCSPKSGHDTVSWYQQALGQGPQFIFQYYEEEERQRGNFPDRFSGHQFPNYSSELNVNALLLGDSALYLCASSGGTSGITDTQYFGPGTRLTVL.

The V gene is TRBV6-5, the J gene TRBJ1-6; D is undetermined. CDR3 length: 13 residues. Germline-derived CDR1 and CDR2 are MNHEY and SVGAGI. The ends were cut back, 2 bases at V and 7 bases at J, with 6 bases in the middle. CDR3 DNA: TGTGCCAGCAGTTACGAGCGAAATTCACCCCTCCACTTT. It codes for CASSYERNSPLHF.